The clone carrying this T cell receptor beta chain was observed a single time. Its target is unknown. Deletions cut 2 bases from V and 3 bases from J, with 22 bases between. The CDR3 is made up of 18 amino acids. CDR1 is SNHLY, CDR2 FYNNEI, per germline. The data belong to a study of regulatory T cells in long-lasting Graves disease. Study overall: Newly diagnosed Graves' patients had under 3 months of antithyroid drugs. Findings and caveats of the study: Samples came from peripheral blood alone, without thyroid tissue. Among the persistent patients, 2,741 public clonotypes were shared, more than the roughly 990 shared among new patients.

Library construction for TCR beta used iRepertoire HTBI primers and Arm-PCR of CDR3 regions. TCRdb re-called the multiplex PCR reads through MiXCR, storing one row per CDR3 protein. Among approximately 310,000 distinct CDR3 sequences listed, 15% to 20% were seen once. The time point: newly diagnosed GD, antithyroid drugs for less than 3 months. PBMC-extracted RNA yielded the TCR library. Roughly 9 milliliters of peripheral blood went into EDTA tubes. The V call is TRBV2, the J call TRBJ1-2, with D tentatively TRBD1 (5 bases). The sequencing used peripheral blood mononuclear cells (PBMCs), collected at new diagnosis, from a patient treated with antithyroid drugs. The sequence was obtained from a female donor with Graves disease. The CDR3 protein is CASSETGDYTVSHYGYTF. CDR3 sequence (DNA): TGTGCCAGCAGTGAAACGGGGGATTATACAGTGTCCCACTATGGCTACACCTTC.